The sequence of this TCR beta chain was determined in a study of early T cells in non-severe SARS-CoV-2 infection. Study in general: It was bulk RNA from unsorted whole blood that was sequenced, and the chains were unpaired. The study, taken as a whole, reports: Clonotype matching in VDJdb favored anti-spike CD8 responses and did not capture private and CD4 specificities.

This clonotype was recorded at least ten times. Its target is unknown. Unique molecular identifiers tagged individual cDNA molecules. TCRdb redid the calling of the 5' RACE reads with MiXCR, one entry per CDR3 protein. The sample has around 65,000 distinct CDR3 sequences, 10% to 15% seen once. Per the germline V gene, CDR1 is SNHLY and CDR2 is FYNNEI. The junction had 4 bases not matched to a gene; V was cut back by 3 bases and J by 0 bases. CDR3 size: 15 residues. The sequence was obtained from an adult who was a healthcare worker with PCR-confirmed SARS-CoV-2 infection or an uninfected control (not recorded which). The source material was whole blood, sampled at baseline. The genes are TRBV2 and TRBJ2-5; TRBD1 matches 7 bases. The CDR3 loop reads CASSDIDRDQETQYF. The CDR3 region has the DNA TGTGCCAGCAGTGATATAGACAGGGACCAAGAGACCCAGTACTTC.